Listed below are T cell receptor beta chains from one sample, sequenced in a study of Graves' ophthalmopathy and Graves' hyperthyroidism. TCRdb fed the multiplex PCR reads into MiXCR, producing one record per CDR3 protein. The sample holds some 1.1 million distinct CDR3 sequences, 35% to 40% seen once. The sample comprised peripheral blood or thyroid tissue (not recorded which). The origin of the receptors is an adult man with Graves' hyperthyroidism. The CDR3 runs from the conserved cysteine through the conserved F or W. The D gene is left open where the match is weak. Clone size is not always given. Where it is, it says once, few, many or a class for expanded clones.

J | D | V | size | CDR3 | DNA
TRBJ2-7 | TRBD1 | TRBV10-3 | NA | CAISVGTGDDEQYF | TGTGCCATCAGTGTTGGGACAGGGGATGACGAGCAGTACTTC
TRBJ1-2 | NA | TRBV25-1 | NA | CASSDPGTTGYTF | TGTGCCAGCAGTGACCCCGGGACAACGGGCTACACCTTC
TRBJ2-2 | NA | TRBV10-1 | NA | CASSDEGRGPPGELFF | TGCGCCAGCAGTGATGAGGGCAGGGGTCCACCCGGGGAGCTGTTTTTT
TRBJ2-5 | TRBD2 | TRBV20-1 | many | CSARDISSGRQETQYF | TGCAGTGCTAGAGATATTTCTAGCGGGCGCCAAGAGACCCAGTACTTC
TRBJ1-5 | TRBD1 | TRBV20-1 | once | CTGQGFQPQHF | TGCACCGGACAGGGGTTTCAGCCCCAGCATTTT
TRBJ1-2 | NA | TRBV10-3 | NA | CAISDGTSGYTF | TGTGCCATCAGTGACGGGACTAGCGGCTACACCTTC
TRBJ2-5 | NA | TRBV5-1 | few | CASSSLGAAQETQYF | TGCGCCAGCAGCTCCCTAGGGGCTGCACAAGAGACCCAGTACTTC
TRBJ2-2 | NA | TRBV20-1 | many | CSARAGTNTGELFF | TGCAGTGCTAGGGCAGGGACCAACACCGGGGAGCTGTTTTTT
TRBJ2-5 | NA | TRBV7-2 | many | CASSPGQLQETQYF | TGTGCCAGCAGCCCCGGGCAGCTCCAAGAGACCCAGTACTTC
TRBJ1-1 | NA | TRBV20-1 | NA | CSARVHTPRYEAFF | TGCAGTGCTAGAGTCCACACCCCGAGATATGAAGCTTTCTTT
TRBJ2-7 | TRBD2 | TRBV2 | many | CASTKTSGRSEQYF | TGTGCCAGCACCAAGACTAGCGGGAGGAGCGAGCAGTACTTC
TRBJ1-6 | TRBD1 | TRBV5-8 | few | CASISSSGTGGAFYNSPLHF | TGTGCCAGCATTTCCTCGTCCGGGACAGGGGGCGCTTTCTATAATTCACCCCTCCACTTT
TRBJ1-2 | TRBD1 | TRBV19 | NA | CASSEWGTGGYGYTF | TGTGCCAGTAGTGAATGGGGGACAGGGGGCTATGGCTACACCTTC
TRBJ2-6 | NA | TRBV7-3 | NA | CASSWRGPGSEVGANVLTF | TGTGCCAGCAGCTGGAGGGGGCCCGGTTCGGAGGTCGGGGCCAACGTCCTGACTTTC
TRBJ1-3 | NA | TRBV12-3/TRBV12-4 | many | CASSFSAALSGNTIYF | TGTGCCAGCAGTTTTTCGGCGGCTCTCTCTGGAAACACCATATATTTT
TRBJ2-5 | NA | TRBV7-2 | NA | CASSLAGGAINQPQYF | TGTGCCAGCAGCTTAGCGGGGGGGGCTATCAATCAGCCCCAGTACTTC
TRBJ2-7 | NA | TRBV29-1 | NA | CSIDRFYEQYF | TGCAGCATTGACAGGTTCTACGAGCAGTACTTC
TRBJ1-5 | NA | TRBV27 | few | CASSLYPPQGSNQPQHF | TGTGCCAGCAGTTTATACCCCCCGCAGGGTAGCAATCAGCCCCAGCATTTT
TRBJ1-1 | NA | TRBV5-1 | NA | CASSSMGMTLNTEAFF | TGCGCCAGCAGCTCCATGGGAATGACCTTGAACACTGAAGCTTTCTTT
TRBJ1-4 | NA | TRBV5-1 | many | CASSLVTGNEKLFF | TGTGCCAGCAGCTTAGTTACGGGAAATGAAAAACTGTTTTTT
TRBJ1-2 | NA | TRBV6-4 | few | CASSENWQGTVVEGYTF | TGTGCCAGCAGTGAAAACTGGCAGGGGACCGTCGTTGAGGGCTACACCTTC
TRBJ2-7 | NA | TRBV15 | NA | CATSRAHAYEQYF | TGTGCCACCAGCAGAGCCCACGCCTACGAGCAGTACTTC
TRBJ1-6 | TRBD1 | TRBV2 | few | CASRRDRGNSPLHF | TGTGCCAGCAGACGGGACAGGGGAAACTCACCCCTCCACTTT
TRBJ2-5 | TRBD1 | TRBV12-3/TRBV12-4 | many | CASSLVGQGVETQYF | TGTGCCAGCAGTTTAGTAGGGCAGGGGGTGGAGACCCAGTACTTC
TRBJ2-2 | TRBD1 | TRBV4-1 | NA | CASSPSTGGESTGELFF | TGCGCCAGCAGCCCGTCCACAGGGGGCGAATCGACCGGGGAGCTGTTTTTT
TRBJ1-5 | NA | TRBV7-2 | NA | CASSNLGHSQPQHF | TGTGCCAGCAGCAACCTGGGACACTCTCAGCCCCAGCATTTT
TRBJ2-7 | NA | TRBV20-1 | many | CSAIGAGYYEQYF | TGCAGTGCCATTGGTGCGGGATACTACGAGCAGTACTTC
TRBJ2-7 | TRBD1 | TRBV10-3 | NA | CASSSPVTGEYEQYF | TGTGCCAGCAGCAGCCCCGTGACAGGGGAATACGAGCAGTACTTC
TRBJ2-2 | TRBD1 | TRBV12-3/TRBV12-4 | few | CASRGDRAGELFF | TGTGCCAGCAGGGGCGACAGGGCTGGGGAGCTGTTTTTT
TRBJ2-5 | NA | TRBV25-1 | once | CASSEYRQVSGQETQYF | TGTGCCAGCAGTGAATATCGACAAGTAAGCGGCCAAGAGACCCAGTACTTC
TRBJ1-2 | TRBD1 | TRBV7-9 | NA | CASSRIGTGEGGYTF | TGTGCCAGCAGCCGAATCGGGACAGGGGAAGGAGGCTACACCTTC
TRBJ1-1 | NA | TRBV4-1 | many | CASSHQPRGSNAEAFF | TGCGCCAGCAGCCATCAACCGAGGGGTTCAAACGCTGAAGCTTTCTTT
TRBJ2-5 | NA | TRBV20-1 | few | CSARTGLQETQYF | TGCAGTGCTAGAACCGGCCTCCAAGAGACCCAGTACTTC
TRBJ1-1 | TRBD1 | TRBV24-1 | many | CATRAGQALNTEAFF | TGTGCCACCAGGGCGGGACAGGCGTTGAACACTGAAGCTTTCTTT
TRBJ2-5 | NA | TRBV14 | many | CASSADVRRTQYF | TGTGCCAGCAGCGCCGACGTCCGGAGAACCCAGTACTTC
TRBJ1-6 | NA | TRBV29-1 | NA | CSFFGGSLSNSPLHF | TGCAGCTTTTTCGGGGGGTCGCTGTCGAATTCACCCCTCCACTTT
TRBJ2-5 | NA | TRBV29-1 | NA | CSVEGTGELETQYF | TGCAGCGTTGAAGGGACGGGAGAGTTGGAGACCCAGTACTTC
TRBJ1-1 | TRBD1 | TRBV19 | many | CASSYRGATEAFF | TGTGCCAGTAGTTACAGGGGGGCCACTGAAGCTTTCTTT
TRBJ1-6 | TRBD1 | TRBV7-2 | many | CASSSGDRGFASPLHF | TGTGCCAGCAGCTCGGGGGACAGGGGTTTTGCTTCACCCCTCCACTTT